This T cell receptor beta chain was profiled in a study of long-term antiretroviral therapy in people with HIV. Study overall: The earliest samples came from an era when ART typically awaited falling CD4 counts. Points from the study as a whole: Data on ART adherence, viral resistance or therapy changes were unavailable. Whichever time point was examined, clones expanded before ART dominated the repertoire.

A v3.0 immunoSEQ assay was performed at survey level. Some clones are missing from TCRdb's copy, which holds only in-frame ones; the method was immunoSEQ multiplex PCR. There are about 22,000 clones in the sample; about four fifths occur only once, and around 8.1% lies in the top ten. On this clone itself: The antigen remains undetermined.

Without exception, participants with HIV were treated in the United States. Germline V gene sequence: CDR1 SGHTA, CDR2 FQGNSA. This CDR3 is 15 amino acids long. The V and J ends lost 5 bases and 1 base respectively, with 15 bases between them. This clonotype originated in a man aged 45-65 years with HIV. The sequencing here drew on unsorted PBMCs, taken at the start of antiretroviral therapy. The chain uses TRBV7-2 and TRBJ2-7, with TRBD1 as a possible D gene (5 bases). In DNA form, the CDR3 reads TGTGCCAGCAGCCCAGGGTTGGGTCAGTCCTACGAGCAGTACTTC. Protein sequence: CASSPGLGQSYEQYF.